This TCR beta chain came from a study of CD8 T cells in Susac syndrome. Notes on the study in general: As the study acknowledged, the number of individuals who were part of its TCR sequencing and HLA analysis was relatively small.

Blood CD8+ and CD4+ T cells underwent high-throughput TCR beta sequencing. Both CD4+ and CD8+ T cells were negatively isolated, and TEMRA cells underwent FACS enrichment. CDR1 and CDR2 from the germline V gene are SGDLS and YYNGEE. The CDR3 totals 15 residues. Trimming stripped 3 bases from V and 2 bases from J, with 15 bases between. An amount of RNA that ranged from roughly 0.5 to 1 ug was reverse transcribed with random hexamers. It was immunoSEQ multiplex PCR that amplified TCR beta CDR3 across 54 Vbeta and 13 Jbeta. TCRdb analysed the immunoSEQ multiplex PCR reads with MiXCR anew, one entry per CDR3 protein. Counted here are some 300,000 distinct CDR3 sequences, about 88% occurring once; the ten biggest clones make up around 0.18%. In regard to this clonotype: Antigen: not known.

Source material: CD8+ T cells from PBMCs. The clonotype was recovered from a human donor with multiple sclerosis. The chain combines TRBV9 with TRBJ2-7; possible D gene TRBD1, 6 bases. This chain's CDR3 is CASSAEGTTTYEQYF. The CDR3 DNA follows: TGTGCCAGCAGCGCCGAGGGGACAACCACCTACGAGCAGTACTTC.